This T cell receptor (beta chain) derives from a study of response to subunit inactivated influenza vaccine. Trimming took 2 bases from V and 2 from J, leaving 16 bases between them. CDR1 SGHRS and CDR2 YFSETQ come from the germline V gene. The CDR3 consists of 16 residues. TCRdb fed the RT-PCR reads into MiXCR, producing one record per CDR3 protein. The sample shows about 520,000 distinct CDR3 sequences, 6.5% to 8% of them seen only once. This clonotype showed up just a few times. The rearrangement uses TRBV5-1 and TRBJ2-5; no clear D gene. The receptor's source is a man aged 50 to 69 who received an inactivated influenza vaccine. This material consisted of PBMCs from blood, taken roughly 24 months after vaccination. The DNA of the CDR3 is TGCGCCAGCAGCTTTGGGTTTTCAGGAGTACAAGAGACCCAGTACTTC. It encodes CASSFGFSGVQETQYF.